This T cell receptor (beta chain) was identified during a study of identical twins. Whole-study results and caveats: There were fewer insertions in abundant cord blood beta clonotypes, but memory repertoires showed no such pattern.

The CDR3 is 14 amino acids. CDR1 SGHRS and CDR2 YFSETQ come from the germline V gene. The V end was cut by 4 bases, the J end by 5 bases, with 14 bases between. In regard to this clonotype: Its antigen is not known.

Using its own MiXCR run on the 5' RACE reads, TCRdb lists one record per CDR3 protein. Seen here are 350,000 to 450,000 distinct CDR3 sequences, 15% to 20% observed once, and the top ten hold 10% to 15%. Material for sequencing was naive T cells sorted from blood. This TCR was recovered from a man between 45 and 60 years old in good health. J is TRBJ2-3 and V is TRBV5-1, with TRBD2 as a possible D gene (5 bases). CDR3 nucleotide sequence: TGCGCCAGCAGCGTTGGGAGTCGCATAGATACGCAGTATTTT. Protein sequence: CASSVGSRIDTQYF.